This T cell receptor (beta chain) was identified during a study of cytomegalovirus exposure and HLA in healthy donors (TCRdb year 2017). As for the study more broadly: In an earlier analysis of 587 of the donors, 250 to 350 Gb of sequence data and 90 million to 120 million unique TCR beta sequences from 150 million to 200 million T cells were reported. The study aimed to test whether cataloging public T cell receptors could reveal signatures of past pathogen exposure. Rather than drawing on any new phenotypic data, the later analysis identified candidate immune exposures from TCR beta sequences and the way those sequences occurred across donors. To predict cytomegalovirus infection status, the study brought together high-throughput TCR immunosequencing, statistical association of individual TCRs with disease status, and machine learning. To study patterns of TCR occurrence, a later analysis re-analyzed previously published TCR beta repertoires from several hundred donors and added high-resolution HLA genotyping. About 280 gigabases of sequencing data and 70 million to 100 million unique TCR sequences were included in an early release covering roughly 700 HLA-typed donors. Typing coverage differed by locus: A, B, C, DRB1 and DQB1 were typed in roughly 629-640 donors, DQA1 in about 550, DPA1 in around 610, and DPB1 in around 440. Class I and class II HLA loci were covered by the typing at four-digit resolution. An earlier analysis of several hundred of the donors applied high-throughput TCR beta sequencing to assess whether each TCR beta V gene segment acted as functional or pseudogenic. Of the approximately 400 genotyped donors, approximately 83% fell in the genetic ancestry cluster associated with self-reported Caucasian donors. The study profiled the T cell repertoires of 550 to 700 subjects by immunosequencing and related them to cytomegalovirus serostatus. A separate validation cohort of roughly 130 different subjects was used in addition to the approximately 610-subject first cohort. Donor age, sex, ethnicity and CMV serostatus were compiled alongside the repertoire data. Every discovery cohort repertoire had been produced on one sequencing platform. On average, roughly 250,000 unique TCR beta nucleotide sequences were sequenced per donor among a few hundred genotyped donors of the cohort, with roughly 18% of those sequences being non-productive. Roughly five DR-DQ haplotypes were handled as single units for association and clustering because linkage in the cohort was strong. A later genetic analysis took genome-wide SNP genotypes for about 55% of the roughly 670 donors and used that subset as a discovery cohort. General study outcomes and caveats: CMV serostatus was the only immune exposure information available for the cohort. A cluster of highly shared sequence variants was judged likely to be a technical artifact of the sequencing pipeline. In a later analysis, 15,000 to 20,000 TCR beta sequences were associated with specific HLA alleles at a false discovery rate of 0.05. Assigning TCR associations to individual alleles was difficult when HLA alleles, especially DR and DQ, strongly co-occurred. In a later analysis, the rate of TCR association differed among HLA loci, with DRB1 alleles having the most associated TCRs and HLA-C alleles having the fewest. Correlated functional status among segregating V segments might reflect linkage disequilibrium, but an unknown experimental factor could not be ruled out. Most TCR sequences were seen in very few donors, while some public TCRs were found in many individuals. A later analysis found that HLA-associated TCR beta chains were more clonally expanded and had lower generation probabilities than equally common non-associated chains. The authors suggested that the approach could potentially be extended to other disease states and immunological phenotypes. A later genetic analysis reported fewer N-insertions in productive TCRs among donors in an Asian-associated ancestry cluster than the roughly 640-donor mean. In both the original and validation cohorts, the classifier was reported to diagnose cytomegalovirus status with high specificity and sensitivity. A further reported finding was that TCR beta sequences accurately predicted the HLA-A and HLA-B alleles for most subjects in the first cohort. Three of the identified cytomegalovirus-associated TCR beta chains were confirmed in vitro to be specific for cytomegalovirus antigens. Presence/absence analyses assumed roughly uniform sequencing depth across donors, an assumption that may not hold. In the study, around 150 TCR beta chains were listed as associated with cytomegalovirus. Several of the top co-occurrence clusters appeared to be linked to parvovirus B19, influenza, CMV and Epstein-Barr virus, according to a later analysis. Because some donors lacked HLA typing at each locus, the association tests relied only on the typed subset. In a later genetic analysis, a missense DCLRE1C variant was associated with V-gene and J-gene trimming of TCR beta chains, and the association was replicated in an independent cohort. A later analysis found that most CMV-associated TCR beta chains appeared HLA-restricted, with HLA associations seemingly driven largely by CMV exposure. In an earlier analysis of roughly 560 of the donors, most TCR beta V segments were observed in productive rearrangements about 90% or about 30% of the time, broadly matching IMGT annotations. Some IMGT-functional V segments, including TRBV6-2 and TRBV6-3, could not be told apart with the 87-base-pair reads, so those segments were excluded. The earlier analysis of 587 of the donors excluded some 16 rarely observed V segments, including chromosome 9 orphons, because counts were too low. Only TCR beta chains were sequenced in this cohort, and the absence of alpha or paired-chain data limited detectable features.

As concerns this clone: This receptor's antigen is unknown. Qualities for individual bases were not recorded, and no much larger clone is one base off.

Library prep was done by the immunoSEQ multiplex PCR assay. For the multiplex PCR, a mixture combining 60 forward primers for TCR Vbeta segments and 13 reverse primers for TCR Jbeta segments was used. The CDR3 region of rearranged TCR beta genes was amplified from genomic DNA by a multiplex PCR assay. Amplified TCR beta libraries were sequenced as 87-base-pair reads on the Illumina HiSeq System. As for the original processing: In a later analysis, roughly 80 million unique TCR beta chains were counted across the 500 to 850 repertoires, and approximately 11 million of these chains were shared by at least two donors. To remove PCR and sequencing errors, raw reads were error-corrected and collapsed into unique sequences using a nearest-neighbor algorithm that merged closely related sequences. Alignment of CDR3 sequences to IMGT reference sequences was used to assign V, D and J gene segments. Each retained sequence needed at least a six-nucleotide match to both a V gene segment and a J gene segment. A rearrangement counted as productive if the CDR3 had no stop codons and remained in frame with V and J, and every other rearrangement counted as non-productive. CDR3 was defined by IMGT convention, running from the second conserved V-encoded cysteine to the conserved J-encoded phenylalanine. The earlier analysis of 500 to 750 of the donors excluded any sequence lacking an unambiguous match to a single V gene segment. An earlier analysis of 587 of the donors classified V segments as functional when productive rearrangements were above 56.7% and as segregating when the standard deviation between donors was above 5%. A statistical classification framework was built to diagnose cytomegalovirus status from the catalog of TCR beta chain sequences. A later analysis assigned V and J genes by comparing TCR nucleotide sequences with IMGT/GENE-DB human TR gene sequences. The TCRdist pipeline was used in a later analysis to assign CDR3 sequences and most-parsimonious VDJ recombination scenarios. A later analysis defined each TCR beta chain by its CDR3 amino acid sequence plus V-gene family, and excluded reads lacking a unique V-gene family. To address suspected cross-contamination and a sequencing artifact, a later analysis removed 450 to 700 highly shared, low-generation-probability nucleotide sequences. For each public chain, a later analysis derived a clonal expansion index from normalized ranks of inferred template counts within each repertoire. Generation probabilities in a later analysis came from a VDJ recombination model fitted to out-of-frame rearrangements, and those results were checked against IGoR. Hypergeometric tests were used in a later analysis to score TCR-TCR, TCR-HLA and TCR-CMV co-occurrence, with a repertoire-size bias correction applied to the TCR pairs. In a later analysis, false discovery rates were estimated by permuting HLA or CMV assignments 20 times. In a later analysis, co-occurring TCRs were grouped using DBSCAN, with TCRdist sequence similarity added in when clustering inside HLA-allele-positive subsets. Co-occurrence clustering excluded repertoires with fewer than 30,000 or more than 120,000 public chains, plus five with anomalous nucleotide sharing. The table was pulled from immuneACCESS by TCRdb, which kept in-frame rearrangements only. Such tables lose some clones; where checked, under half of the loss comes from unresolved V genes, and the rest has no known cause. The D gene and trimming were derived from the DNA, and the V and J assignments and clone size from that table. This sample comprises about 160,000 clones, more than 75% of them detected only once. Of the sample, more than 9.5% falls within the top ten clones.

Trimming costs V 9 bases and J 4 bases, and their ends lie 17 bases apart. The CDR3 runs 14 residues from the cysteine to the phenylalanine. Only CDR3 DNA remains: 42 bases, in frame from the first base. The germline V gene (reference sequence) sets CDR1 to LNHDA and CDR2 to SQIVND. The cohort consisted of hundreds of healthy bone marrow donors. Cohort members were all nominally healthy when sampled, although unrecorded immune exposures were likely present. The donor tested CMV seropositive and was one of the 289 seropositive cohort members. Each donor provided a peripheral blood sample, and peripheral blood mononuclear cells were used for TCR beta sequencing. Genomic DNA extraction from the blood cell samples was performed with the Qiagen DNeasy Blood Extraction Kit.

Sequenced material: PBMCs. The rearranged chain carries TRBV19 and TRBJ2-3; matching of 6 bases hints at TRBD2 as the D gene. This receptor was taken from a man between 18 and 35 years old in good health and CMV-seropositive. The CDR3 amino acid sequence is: CASTPTRSADTQYF. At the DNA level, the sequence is TGTGCCAGCACCCCGACTAGAAGCGCAGATACGCAGTATTTT.